These T cell receptor beta chains were read from a single sample in a study of blood T cell repertoires in COVID-19. Repertoires were generated with immunoSEQ multiplex PCR, while TCRdb's copy carries only in-frame clones and drops some. The table shows around 200,000 clones, with 70% to 90% occurring only once. The sequenced sample was PBMCs or T cells enriched from blood (not recorded which). The receptors were sampled from a woman in her 40s with acute COVID-19. CDR3s include the opening cysteine and the closing phenylalanine or tryptophan. D genes are given only for firm matches. Not all rows give a size; the values are once, few, many and, for expanded clones, a class.

J gene: TRBJ1-5
D gene: .
V gene: TRBV5-6
CDR3 length: 15
clone size: once
CDR3 protein: CASSLGQYSNQPQHF
CDR3 DNA: TGTGCCAGCAGCTTGGGACAGTATAGCAATCAGCCCCAGCATTTT

J gene: TRBJ1-1
D gene: TRBD1
V gene: TRBV11-1
CDR3 length: 14
clone size: .
CDR3 protein: CASSGGQGNTEAFF
CDR3 DNA: TGTGCCAGCAGCGGAGGACAGGGTAACACTGAAGCTTTCTTT

J gene: TRBJ1-6
D gene: .
V gene: TRBV25-1
CDR3 length: 15
clone size: .
CDR3 protein: CASSSRGGDNSPLHF
CDR3 DNA: TGTGCCAGCAGTTCCCGAGGAGGGGATAATTCACCCCTCCACTTT

J gene: TRBJ1-1
D gene: TRBD1
V gene: TRBV19
CDR3 length: 13
clone size: .
CDR3 protein: CASPGTGASEAFF
CDR3 DNA: TGTGCCAGTCCCGGGACAGGGGCTAGTGAAGCTTTCTTT

J gene: TRBJ2-2
D gene: .
V gene: TRBV3-1/TRBV3-2
CDR3 length: 16
clone size: .
CDR3 protein: CASSQGGTANTGELFF
CDR3 DNA: TGTGCCAGCAGCCAAGGTGGGACTGCGAACACCGGGGAGCTGTTTTTT

J gene: TRBJ1-2
D gene: TRBD1
V gene: TRBV10-3
CDR3 length: 14
clone size: .
CDR3 protein: CAISGDRGHYGYTF
CDR3 DNA: TGTGCCATCAGTGGTGACAGGGGCCACTATGGCTACACCTTC

J gene: TRBJ1-1
D gene: .
V gene: TRBV4-1
CDR3 length: 11
clone size: .
CDR3 protein: CASSRDRKAFF
CDR3 DNA: TGCGCCAGCAGCCGAGACAGAAAAGCTTTCTTT

J gene: TRBJ2-4
D gene: .
V gene: TRBV5-6
CDR3 length: 12
clone size: .
CDR3 protein: CASSLSAGIQYF
CDR3 DNA: TGTGCCAGCAGCTTGTCTGCGGGCATTCAGTACTTC

J gene: TRBJ1-2
D gene: TRBD1
V gene: TRBV7-2
CDR3 length: 14
clone size: .
CDR3 protein: CASSLAGTAYGYTF
CDR3 DNA: TGTGCCAGCAGCTTAGCCGGGACAGCCTATGGCTACACCTTC

J gene: TRBJ2-7
D gene: TRBD2
V gene: TRBV15
CDR3 length: 19
clone size: .
CDR3 protein: CATSLPPGAGVRKTYEQYF
CDR3 DNA: TGTGCCACCAGCCTACCTCCGGGAGCGGGAGTACGAAAGACCTACGAGCAGTACTTC

J gene: TRBJ1-4
D gene: TRBD1
V gene: TRBV9
CDR3 length: 15
clone size: .
CDR3 protein: CASSLRTGEGEKLFF
CDR3 DNA: TGTGCCAGCAGCTTGCGGACAGGGGAGGGGGAAAAACTGTTTTTT

J gene: TRBJ2-1
D gene: .
V gene: TRBV4-2
CDR3 length: 12
clone size: .
CDR3 protein: CASSQDLLEQFF
CDR3 DNA: TGTGCCAGCAGCCAAGATCTACTTGAGCAGTTCTTC

J gene: TRBJ2-7
D gene: .
V gene: TRBV30
CDR3 length: 13
clone size: .
CDR3 protein: CAWSKAGPGEQYF
CDR3 DNA: TGTGCCTGGAGTAAGGCCGGTCCCGGGGAGCAGTACTTC

J gene: TRBJ1-2
D gene: .
V gene: TRBV29-1
CDR3 length: 13
clone size: .
CDR3 protein: CSVDPGGVYESTF
CDR3 DNA: TGCAGCGTAGACCCGGGGGGGGTCTATGAGTCCACCTTC

J gene: TRBJ2-3
D gene: .
V gene: TRBV19
CDR3 length: 15
clone size: .
CDR3 protein: CASGTLAASTDTQYF
CDR3 DNA: TGTGCCAGTGGCACTTTGGCGGCTAGCACAGATACGCAGTATTTT

J gene: TRBJ2-7
D gene: .
V gene: TRBV30
CDR3 length: 14
clone size: .
CDR3 protein: CAWSVGGDSYEQYF
CDR3 DNA: TGTGCCTGGAGTGTAGGAGGGGACTCCTACGAGCAGTACTTC

J gene: TRBJ2-7
D gene: .
V gene: TRBV5-4
CDR3 length: 13
clone size: .
CDR3 protein: CASSLAGLAEQYF
CDR3 DNA: TGTGCCAGCAGCTTGGCCGGGCTAGCGGAGCAGTACTTC

J gene: TRBJ2-7
D gene: .
V gene: TRBV19
CDR3 length: 13
clone size: .
CDR3 protein: CASSIEAGYEQYF
CDR3 DNA: TGTGCCAGTAGTATAGAGGCGGGCTACGAGCAGTACTTC

J gene: TRBJ1-1
D gene: .
V gene: TRBV2
CDR3 length: 14
clone size: .
CDR3 protein: CASSEGTVNTEAFF
CDR3 DNA: TGTGCCAGCAGTGAGGGCACGGTGAACACTGAAGCTTTCTTT

J gene: TRBJ2-3
D gene: .
V gene: TRBV4-2
CDR3 length: 16
clone size: .
CDR3 protein: CASSQDYGGGTDTQYF
CDR3 DNA: TGTGCCAGCAGCCAAGATTATGGCGGGGGCACAGATACGCAGTATTTT

J gene: TRBJ2-1
D gene: TRBD1
V gene: TRBV18
CDR3 length: 15
clone size: once
CDR3 protein: CASSPADRAYNEQFF
CDR3 DNA: TGTGCCAGCTCACCAGCGGACAGGGCTTACAATGAGCAGTTCTTC

J gene: TRBJ1-1
D gene: .
V gene: TRBV7-2
CDR3 length: 14
clone size: .
CDR3 protein: CASSSPRPEVRAFF
CDR3 DNA: TGTGCCAGCAGCTCTCCACGTCCGGAGGTCCGCGCTTTCTTT

J gene: TRBJ1-5
D gene: .
V gene: TRBV28
CDR3 length: 14
clone size: .
CDR3 protein: CASSETGQLMPQHF
CDR3 DNA: TGTGCCAGCAGTGAGACAGGCCAGTTGATGCCCCAGCATTTT

J gene: TRBJ1-6
D gene: .
V gene: TRBV7-2
CDR3 length: 13
clone size: .
CDR3 protein: CASRPRRDSPLHF
CDR3 DNA: TGTGCCAGCAGACCCCGAAGAGATTCACCCCTCCACTTT

J gene: TRBJ1-3
D gene: .
V gene: TRBV11-2
CDR3 length: 16
clone size: .
CDR3 protein: CASSPAVGFSGNTIYF
CDR3 DNA: TGTGCCAGCAGCCCAGCGGTCGGATTTTCTGGAAACACCATATATTTT